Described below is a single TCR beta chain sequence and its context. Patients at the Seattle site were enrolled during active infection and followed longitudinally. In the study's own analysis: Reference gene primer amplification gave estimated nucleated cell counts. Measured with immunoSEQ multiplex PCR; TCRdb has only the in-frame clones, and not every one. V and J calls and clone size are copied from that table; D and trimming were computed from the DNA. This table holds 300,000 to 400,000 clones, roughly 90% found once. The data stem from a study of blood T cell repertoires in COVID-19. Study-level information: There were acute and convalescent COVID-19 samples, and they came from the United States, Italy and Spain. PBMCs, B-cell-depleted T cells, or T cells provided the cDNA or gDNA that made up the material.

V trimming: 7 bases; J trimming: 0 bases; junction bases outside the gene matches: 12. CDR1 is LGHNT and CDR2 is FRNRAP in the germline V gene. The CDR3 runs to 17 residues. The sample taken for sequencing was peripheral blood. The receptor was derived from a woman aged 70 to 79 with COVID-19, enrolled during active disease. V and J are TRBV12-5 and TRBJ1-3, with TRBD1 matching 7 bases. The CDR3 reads CASANLGQILSGNTIYF. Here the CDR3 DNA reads TGTGCTAGTGCCAACCTGGGACAGATCCTCTCTGGAAACACCATATATTTT.